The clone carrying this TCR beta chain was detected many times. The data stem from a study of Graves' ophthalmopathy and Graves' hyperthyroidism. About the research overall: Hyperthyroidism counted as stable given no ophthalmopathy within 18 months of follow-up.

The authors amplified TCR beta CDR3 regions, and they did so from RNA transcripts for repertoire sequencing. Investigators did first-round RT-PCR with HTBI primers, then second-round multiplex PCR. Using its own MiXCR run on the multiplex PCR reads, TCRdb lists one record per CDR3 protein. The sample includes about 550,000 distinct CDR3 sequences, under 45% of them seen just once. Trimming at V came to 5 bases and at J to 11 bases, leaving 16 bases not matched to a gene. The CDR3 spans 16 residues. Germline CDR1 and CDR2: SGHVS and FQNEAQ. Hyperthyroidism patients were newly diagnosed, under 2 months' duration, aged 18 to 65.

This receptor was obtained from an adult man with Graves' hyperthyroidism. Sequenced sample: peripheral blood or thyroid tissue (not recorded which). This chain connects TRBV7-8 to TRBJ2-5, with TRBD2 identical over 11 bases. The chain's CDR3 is CASSPRGLAGGREQYF. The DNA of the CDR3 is TGTGCCAGCAGCCCCAGGGGCCTAGCGGGAGGAAGAGAACAGTACTTC.